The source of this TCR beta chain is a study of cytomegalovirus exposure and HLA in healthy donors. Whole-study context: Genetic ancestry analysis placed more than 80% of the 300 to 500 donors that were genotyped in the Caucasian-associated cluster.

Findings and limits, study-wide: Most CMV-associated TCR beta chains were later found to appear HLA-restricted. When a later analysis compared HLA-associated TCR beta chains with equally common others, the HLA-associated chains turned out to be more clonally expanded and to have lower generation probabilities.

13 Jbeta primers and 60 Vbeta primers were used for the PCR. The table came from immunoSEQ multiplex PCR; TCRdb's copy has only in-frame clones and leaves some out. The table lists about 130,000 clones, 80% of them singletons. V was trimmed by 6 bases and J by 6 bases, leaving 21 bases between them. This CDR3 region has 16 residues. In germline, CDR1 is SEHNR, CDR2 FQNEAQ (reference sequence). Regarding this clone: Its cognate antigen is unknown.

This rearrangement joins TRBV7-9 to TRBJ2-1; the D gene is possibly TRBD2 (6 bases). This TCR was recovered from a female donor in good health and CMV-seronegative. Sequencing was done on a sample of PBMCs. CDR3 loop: CASRGPGPGGFNEQFF. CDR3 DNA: TGTGCCAGCAGAGGCCCGGGGCCCGGAGGGTTCAATGAGCAGTTCTTC.